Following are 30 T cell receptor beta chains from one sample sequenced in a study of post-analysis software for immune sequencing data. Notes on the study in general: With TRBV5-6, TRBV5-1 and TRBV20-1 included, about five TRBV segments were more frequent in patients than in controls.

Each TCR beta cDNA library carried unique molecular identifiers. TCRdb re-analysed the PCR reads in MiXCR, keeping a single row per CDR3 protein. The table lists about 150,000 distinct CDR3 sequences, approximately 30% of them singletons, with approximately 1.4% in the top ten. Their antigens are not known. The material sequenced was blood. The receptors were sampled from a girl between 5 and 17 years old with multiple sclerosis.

As DNA, the CDR3 is TGCAGTGCTAGAGATTGGAGTTCTAGCGGGCGTTACAATGAGCAGTTCTTC. Protein: CSARDWSSSGRYNEQFF. The chain uses TRBV20-1 and TRBJ2-1; 8 bases are a match to TRBD2. The CDR3 covers 17 residues. Germline V gene data show CDR1 as DFQATT and CDR2 as SNEGSKA (reference sequence). Trimming removed 0 bases from V and 4 bases from J; junction bases left unmatched: 11.

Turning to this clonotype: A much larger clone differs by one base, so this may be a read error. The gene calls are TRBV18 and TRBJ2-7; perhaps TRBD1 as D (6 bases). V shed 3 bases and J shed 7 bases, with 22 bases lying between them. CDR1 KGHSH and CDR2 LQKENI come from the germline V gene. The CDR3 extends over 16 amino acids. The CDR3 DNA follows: TGTGCCAGCTCACCCCCGTCCATACGGACAGACAATGAGCAGTACTTC. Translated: CASSPPSIRTDNEQYF.

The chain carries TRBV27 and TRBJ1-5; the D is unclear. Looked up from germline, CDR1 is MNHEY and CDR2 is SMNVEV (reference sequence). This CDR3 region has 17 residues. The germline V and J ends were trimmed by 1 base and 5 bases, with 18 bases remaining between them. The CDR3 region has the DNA TGTGCCAGCAGTTTATTTGGGTCCTCGAAGTTCGATCAGCCCCAGCATTTT. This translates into CASSLFGSSKFDQPQHF.

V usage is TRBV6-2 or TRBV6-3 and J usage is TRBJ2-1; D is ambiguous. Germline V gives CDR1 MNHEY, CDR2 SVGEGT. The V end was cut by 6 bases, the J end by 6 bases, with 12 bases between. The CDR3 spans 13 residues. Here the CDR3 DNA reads TGTGCCAGCAGAACGGGCGGCCCCAATGAGCAGTTCTTC. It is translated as CASRTGGPNEQFF.

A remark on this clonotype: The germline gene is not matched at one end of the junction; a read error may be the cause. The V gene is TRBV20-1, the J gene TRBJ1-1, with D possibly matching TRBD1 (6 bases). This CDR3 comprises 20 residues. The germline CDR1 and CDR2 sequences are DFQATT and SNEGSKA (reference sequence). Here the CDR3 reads CSTRDLNRERLAYLNTEAFF. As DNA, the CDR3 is TGCAGTACTAGAGATCTGAACAGGGAACGGTTGGCGTACCTGAACACTGAAGCTTTCTTT.

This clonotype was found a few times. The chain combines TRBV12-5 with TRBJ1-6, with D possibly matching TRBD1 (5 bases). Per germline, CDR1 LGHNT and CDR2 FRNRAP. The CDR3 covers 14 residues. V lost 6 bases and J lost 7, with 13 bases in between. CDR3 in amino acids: CASGSGRINSPLHF. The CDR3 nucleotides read TGTGCTAGTGGATCGGGACGGATCAATTCACCCCTCCACTTT.

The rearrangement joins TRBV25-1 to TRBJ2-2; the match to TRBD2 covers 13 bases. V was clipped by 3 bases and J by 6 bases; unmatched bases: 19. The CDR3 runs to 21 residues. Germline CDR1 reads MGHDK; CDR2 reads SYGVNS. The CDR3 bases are TGTGCCAGCAGTGACCCCCCGGGGGGACTAGCGGGACCCAGAGGCCCCGGGGAGCTGTTTTTT. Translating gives CASSDPPGGLAGPRGPGELFF.

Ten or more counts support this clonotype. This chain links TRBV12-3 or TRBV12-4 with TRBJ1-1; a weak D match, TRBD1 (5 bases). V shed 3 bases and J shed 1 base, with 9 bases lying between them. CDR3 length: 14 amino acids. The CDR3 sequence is CASSFGARNTEAFF. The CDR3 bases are TGTGCCAGCAGTTTCGGGGCCAGGAACACTGAAGCTTTCTTT.

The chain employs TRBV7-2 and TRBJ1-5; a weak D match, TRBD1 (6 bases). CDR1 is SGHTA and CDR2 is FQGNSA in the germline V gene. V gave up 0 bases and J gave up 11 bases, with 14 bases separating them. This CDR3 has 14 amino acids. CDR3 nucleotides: TGTGCCAGCAGCTTAGCGCGGGGGGCCCGAGCCCAGCATTTT. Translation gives CASSLARGARAQHF.

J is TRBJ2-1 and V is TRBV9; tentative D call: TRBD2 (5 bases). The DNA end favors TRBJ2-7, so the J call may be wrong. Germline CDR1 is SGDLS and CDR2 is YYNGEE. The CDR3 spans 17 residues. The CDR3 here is CASTDGRGSLVYHEQYF. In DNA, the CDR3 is TGTGCCAGCACTGACGGGCGCGGGTCACTAGTCTACCATGAGCAGTACTTC.

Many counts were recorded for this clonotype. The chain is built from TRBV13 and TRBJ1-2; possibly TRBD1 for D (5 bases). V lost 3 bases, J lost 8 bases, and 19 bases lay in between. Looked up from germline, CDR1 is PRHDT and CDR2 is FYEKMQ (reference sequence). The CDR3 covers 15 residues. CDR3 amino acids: CASSFTGPTEPGYTF. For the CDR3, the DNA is TGTGCCAGCAGCTTCACGGGGCCCACGGAGCCCGGCTACACCTTC.

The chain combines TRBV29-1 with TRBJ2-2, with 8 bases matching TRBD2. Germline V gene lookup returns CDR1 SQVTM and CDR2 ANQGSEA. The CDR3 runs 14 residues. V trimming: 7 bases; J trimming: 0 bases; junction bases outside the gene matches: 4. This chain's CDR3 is CSAGGTPNTGELFF. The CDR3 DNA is TGCAGCGCGGGGGGGACGCCGAACACCGGGGAGCTGTTTTTT.

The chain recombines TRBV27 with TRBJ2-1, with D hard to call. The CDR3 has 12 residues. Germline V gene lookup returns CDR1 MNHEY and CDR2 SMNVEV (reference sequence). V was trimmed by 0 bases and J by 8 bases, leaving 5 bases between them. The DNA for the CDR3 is TGTGCCAGCAGTTTATCTAACGATGAGCAGTTCTTC. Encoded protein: CASSLSNDEQFF.

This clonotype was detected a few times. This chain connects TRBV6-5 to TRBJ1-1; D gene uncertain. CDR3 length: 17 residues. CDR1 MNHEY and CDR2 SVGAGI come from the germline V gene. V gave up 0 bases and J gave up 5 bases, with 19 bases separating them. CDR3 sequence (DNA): TGTGCCAGCAGTTACTCGTTTTTAAAAGGGCCTAGAACTGAAGCTTTCTTT. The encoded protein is CASSYSFLKGPRTEAFF.

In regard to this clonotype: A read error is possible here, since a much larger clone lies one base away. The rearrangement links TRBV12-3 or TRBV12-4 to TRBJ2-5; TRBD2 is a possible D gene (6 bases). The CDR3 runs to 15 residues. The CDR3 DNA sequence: TGTGTCAGCAGTCGGACGGCGGGGTACAGGGAGACCCAGTACTTC. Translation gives CVSSRTAGYRETQYF.

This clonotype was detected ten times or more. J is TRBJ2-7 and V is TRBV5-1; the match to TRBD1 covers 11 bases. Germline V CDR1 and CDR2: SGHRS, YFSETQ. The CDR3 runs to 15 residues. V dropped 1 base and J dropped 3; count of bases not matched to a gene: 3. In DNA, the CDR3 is TGCGCCAGCAGCTTGACCGGGACAGGGGGCTACGAGCAGTACTTC. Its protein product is CASSLTGTGGYEQYF.

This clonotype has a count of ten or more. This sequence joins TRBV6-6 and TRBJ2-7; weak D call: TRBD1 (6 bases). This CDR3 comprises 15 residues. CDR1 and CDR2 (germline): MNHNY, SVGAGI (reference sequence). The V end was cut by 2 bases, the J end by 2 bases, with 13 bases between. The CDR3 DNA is TGTGCCAGCAGTTACCCACCGAGGGGGACCTACGAGCAGTACTTC. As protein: CASSYPPRGTYEQYF.

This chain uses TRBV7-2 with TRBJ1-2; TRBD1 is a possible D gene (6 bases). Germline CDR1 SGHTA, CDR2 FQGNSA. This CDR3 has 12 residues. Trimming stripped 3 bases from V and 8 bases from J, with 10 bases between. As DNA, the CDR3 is TGTGCCAGCAGCTTCTTGACAGGCGGCTACACCTTC. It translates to CASSFLTGGYTF.

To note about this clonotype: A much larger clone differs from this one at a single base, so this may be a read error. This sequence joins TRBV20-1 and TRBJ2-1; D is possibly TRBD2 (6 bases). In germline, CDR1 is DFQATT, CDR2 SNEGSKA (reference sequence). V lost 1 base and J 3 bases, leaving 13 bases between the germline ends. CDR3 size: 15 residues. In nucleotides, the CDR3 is TGCAGTGCTAGAGCGCCAGCGGGTAACTACAATGAGCAGTTCTTC. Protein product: CSARAPAGNYNEQFF.

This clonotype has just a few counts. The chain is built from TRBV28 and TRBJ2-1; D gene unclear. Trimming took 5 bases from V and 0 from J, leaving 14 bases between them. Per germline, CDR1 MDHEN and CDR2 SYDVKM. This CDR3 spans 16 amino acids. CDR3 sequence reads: CASSTVGVVSYNEQFF. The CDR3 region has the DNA TGTGCCAGCAGTACGGTTGGGGTGGTCTCCTACAATGAGCAGTTCTTC.

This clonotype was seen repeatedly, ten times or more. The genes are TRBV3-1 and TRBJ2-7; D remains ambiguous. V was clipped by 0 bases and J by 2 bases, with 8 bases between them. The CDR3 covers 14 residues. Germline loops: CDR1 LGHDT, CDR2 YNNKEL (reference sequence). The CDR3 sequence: CASSQDTGAYEQYF. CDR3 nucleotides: TGTGCCAGCAGCCAAGATACTGGGGCCTACGAGCAGTACTTC.

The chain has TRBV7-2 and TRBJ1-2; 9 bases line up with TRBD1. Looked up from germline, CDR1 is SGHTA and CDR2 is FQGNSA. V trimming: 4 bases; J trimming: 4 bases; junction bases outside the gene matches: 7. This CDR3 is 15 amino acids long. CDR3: CASSSTGTGPYGYTF. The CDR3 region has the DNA TGTGCCAGCAGCTCCACCGGGACAGGGCCCTATGGCTACACCTTC.

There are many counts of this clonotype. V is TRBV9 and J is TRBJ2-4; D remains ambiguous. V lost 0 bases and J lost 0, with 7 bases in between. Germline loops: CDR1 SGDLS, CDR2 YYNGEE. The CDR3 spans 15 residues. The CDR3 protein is CASSVGGLAKNIQYF. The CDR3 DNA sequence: TGTGCCAGCAGCGTAGGTGGGCTAGCCAAAAACATTCAGTACTTC. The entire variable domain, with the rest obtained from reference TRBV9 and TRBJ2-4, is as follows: DSGVTQTPKHLITATGQRVTLRCSPRSGDLSVYWYQQSLDQGLQFLIQYYNGEERAKGNILERFSAQQFPDLHSELNLSSLELGDSALYFCASSVGGLAKNIQYFGAGTRLSVL.

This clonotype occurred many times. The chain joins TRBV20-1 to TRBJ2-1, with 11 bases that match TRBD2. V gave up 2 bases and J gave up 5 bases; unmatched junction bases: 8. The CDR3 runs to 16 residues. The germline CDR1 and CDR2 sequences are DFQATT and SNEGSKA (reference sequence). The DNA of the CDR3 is TGCAGTGCTAGATCCCGACTAGCGGGGCCTAACAATGAGCAGTTCTTC. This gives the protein CSARSRLAGPNNEQFF.

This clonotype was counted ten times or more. This CDR3 is CASTARTSGSYEQYF. The CDR3 DNA follows: TGTGCCAGCACCGCGAGGACTAGCGGCTCCTACGAGCAGTACTTC. V usage is TRBV12-3 or TRBV12-4 and J usage is TRBJ2-7, with 10 bases matching TRBD2. The CDR3 has 15 amino acids. The junction had 6 bases not matched to a gene; V was cut back by 7 bases and J by 0 bases.

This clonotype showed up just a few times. CDR3 in amino acids: CASSLQGQRPFSEQYF. The CDR3 DNA sequence: TGTGCCAGCAGTTTACAAGGGCAACGCCCTTTTTCCGAGCAGTACTTC. The chain uses TRBV28 and TRBJ2-7, with no clear D. The CDR3 runs 16 residues. Germline CDR1 and CDR2: MDHEN and SYDVKM. With 2 bases removed from V and 6 bases from J, the gap between germline ends came to 20 bases. Full variable domain (outside the CDR3, taken from reference TRBV28 and TRBJ2-7): DVKVTQSSRYLVKRTGEKVFLECVQDMDHENMFWYRQDPGLGLRLIYFSYDVKMKEKGDIPEGYSVSREKKERFSLILESASTNQTSMYLCASSLQGQRPFSEQYFGPGTRLTVT.

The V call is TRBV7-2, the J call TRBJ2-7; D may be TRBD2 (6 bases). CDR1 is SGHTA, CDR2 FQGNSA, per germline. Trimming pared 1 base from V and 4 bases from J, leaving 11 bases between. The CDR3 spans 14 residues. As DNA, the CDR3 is TGTGCCAGCAGCTTAGGCGGGAAACCATACGAGCAGTACTTC. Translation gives CASSLGGKPYEQYF.

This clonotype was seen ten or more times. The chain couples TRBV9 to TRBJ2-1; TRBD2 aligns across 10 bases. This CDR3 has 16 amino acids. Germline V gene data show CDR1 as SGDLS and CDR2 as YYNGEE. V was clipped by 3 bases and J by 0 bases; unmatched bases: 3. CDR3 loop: CASSGTSGSSYNEQFF. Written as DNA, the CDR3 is TGTGCCAGCAGCGGGACTAGCGGAAGCTCCTACAATGAGCAGTTCTTC.

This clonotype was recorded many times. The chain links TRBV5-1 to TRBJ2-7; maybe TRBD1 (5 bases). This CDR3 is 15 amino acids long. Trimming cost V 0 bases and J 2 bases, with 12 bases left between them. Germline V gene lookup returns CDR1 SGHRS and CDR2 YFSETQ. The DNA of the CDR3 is TGCGCCAGCAGCTTGGGCAGGGCAGGGACCTACGAGCAGTACTTC. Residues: CASSLGRAGTYEQYF.

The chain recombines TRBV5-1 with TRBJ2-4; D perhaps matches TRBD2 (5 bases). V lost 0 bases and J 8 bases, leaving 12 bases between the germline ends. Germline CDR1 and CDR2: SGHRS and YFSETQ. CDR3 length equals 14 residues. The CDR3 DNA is TGCGCCAGCAGCTTGGATAGGCCCGGGGACATTCAGTACTTC. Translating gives CASSLDRPGDIQYF.